This is a list of T cell receptor beta chains from one sample in a study of T cell changes during pregnancy in multiple sclerosis. Assay: immunoSEQ multiplex PCR; the TCRdb copy retains only in-frame clones and omits some. The sample yields approximately 52,000 clones, roughly 90% seen once. Sequencing was performed on CD4+ T cells from peripheral blood mononuclear cells, taken after pregnancy. These TCRs come from a female donor with multiple sclerosis, enrolled in a pregnancy study. Each CDR3 is given with its conserved first and last residue. A D gene is named only where the DNA matches it firmly. A clone size is listed for some rows: how often the clone was seen (once, few, many), or a class if it is expanded.

TRBD1,TRBJ2-7,16,TRBV4-3,NA,TGCGCCAGCAGCCTTTGGCTGACAGGGAGCTCCTACGAGCAGTACTTC,CASSLWLTGSSYEQYF
NA,TRBJ2-1,12,TRBV6-6,once,TGTGCCAGCAGTAACCTTAGTAATGAGCAGTTCTTC,CASSNLSNEQFF
NA,TRBJ1-1,16,TRBV5-1,NA,TGCGCCAGCAGCGGCCGGGACACACAACTGAACACTGAAGCTTTCTTT,CASSGRDTQLNTEAFF
TRBD2,TRBJ2-3,15,TRBV7-2,NA,TGTGCCAGCAGCTTAACGGGACTAGCCACAGATACGCAGTATTTT,CASSLTGLATDTQYF
TRBD2,TRBJ2-3,16,TRBV11-3,NA,TGTGCCAGCACCAGCAGATTAGCGGGATTTACAGATACGCAGTATTTT,CASTSRLAGFTDTQYF
TRBD1,TRBJ2-7,12,TRBV6-1,NA,TGTGCCAGCAGTTATTCAGGGGGCGGGCAGTACTTC,CASSYSGGGQYF
NA,TRBJ1-2,11,TRBV28,NA,TGTGCCAGCCAGGCCCAGTATGGCTACACCTTC,CASQAQYGYTF
NA,TRBJ1-2,14,TRBV28,NA,TGTGCCAGCAGTTTCCCAGGTGGGAGCCCGGGCTACACCTTC,CASSFPGGSPGYTF
TRBD2,TRBJ2-7,13,TRBV2,NA,TGTGCCAGCAGCAGCGGGGCCCCTGACGAGCAGTACTTC,CASSSGAPDEQYF
NA,TRBJ1-2,15,TRBV30,NA,TGTGCCTGGAGTAGGTCCTGGGGAGTTAACTATGGCTACACCTTC,CAWSRSWGVNYGYTF
NA,TRBJ1-1,14,TRBV10-3,NA,TGTGCCATCAGTGAGGATCGGGGAAACACTGAAGCTTTCTTT,CAISEDRGNTEAFF
NA,TRBJ1-1,13,TRBV18,NA,TGTGCCAGCTACCAGGGTATGAACACTGAAGCTTTCTTT,CASYQGMNTEAFF
TRBD2,TRBJ2-5,14,TRBV27,NA,TGTGCCAGCAGGAAACTAGCGGGATTCGAGACCCAGTACTTC,CASRKLAGFETQYF
NA,TRBJ1-5,16,TRBV7-2,NA,TGTGCCAGCAGCCCAGGGGCGTTCCGGGTGGACCAGCCCCAGCATTTT,CASSPGAFRVDQPQHF
TRBD1,TRBJ2-5,15,TRBV5-1,NA,TGCGCCAGCAGCGGCGGGACAGGGGGCGCGGAGACCCAGTACTTC,CASSGGTGGAETQYF
NA,TRBJ1-3,15,TRBV6-6,NA,TGTGCCAGCAGTTACTCTGTGGGGCATGGAAACACCATATATTTT,CASSYSVGHGNTIYF
NA,TRBJ1-1,15,TRBV6-6,NA,TGTGCCAGCAGTCCGGGGAGGGGAGGGAGGGCTGAAGCTTTCTTT,CASSPGRGGRAEAFF
TRBD1,TRBJ1-1,16,TRBV9,few,TGTGCCAGCAGCGTATCTCCCGGACAGGGAGAAACTGAAGCTTTCTTT,CASSVSPGQGETEAFF
TRBD1,TRBJ2-7,16,TRBV19,NA,TGTGCCAGTAGTCCCTCCCAGGGGGTACTCGCCTACGAGCAGTACTTC,CASSPSQGVLAYEQYF
TRBD1,TRBJ2-1,18,TRBV5-8,NA,TGTGCCAGCAGCCAAGGACAGGGGGCATTCATCTCCTACAATGAGCAGTTCTTC,CASSQGQGAFISYNEQFF
TRBD1,TRBJ1-2,13,TRBV19,NA,TGTGCCAGTAGCCTCACAGGGGGCGGTGGCTACACCTTC,CASSLTGGGGYTF
NA,TRBJ1-2,17,TRBV4-3,NA,TGCGCCAGCAGCCAAGGTTTCAGGGGAAGATCCAACTATGGCTACACCTTC,CASSQGFRGRSNYGYTF
NA,TRBJ2-5,13,TRBV18,NA,TGTGCCAGCTCACCTTCTAGATCTGAGACCCAGTACTTC,CASSPSRSETQYF
TRBD1,TRBJ1-6,14,TRBV7-2,NA,TGTGCCAGCAGCTCCGGGACAGGAGGTTCACCCCTCCACTTT,CASSSGTGGSPLHF
TRBD1,TRBJ1-5,15,TRBV30,NA,TGTGCCTGGAGTGCTCTGGACAGGGAAGGTCAGCCCCAGCATTTT,CAWSALDREGQPQHF
TRBD2,TRBJ2-5,14,TRBV6-5,NA,TGTGCCAGCAGTATGGGAGGGGTCCAAGAGACCCAGTACTTC,CASSMGGVQETQYF
NA,TRBJ1-2,12,TRBV29-1,once,TGCAGCGTTGAAGAGCCCCGGGGGTTGTACACCTTC,CSVEEPRGLYTF
NA,TRBJ2-7,14,TRBV12-5,NA,TGTGCTAGTGTTAATTCGGGACGGGGGAACGAGCAGTACTTC,CASVNSGRGNEQYF
TRBD2,TRBJ2-2,18,TRBV7-6,once,TGTGCCAGCAGCTTAGCGAGAGGCCTAGCGGGCAACACCGGGGAGCTGTTTTTT,CASSLARGLAGNTGELFF
NA,TRBJ2-7,14,TRBV2,NA,TGTGCCAGCAGTGACCGTACTAGCATCTACGAGCAGTACTTC,CASSDRTSIYEQYF
TRBD1,TRBJ1-5,13,TRBV28,once,TGTGCCAGCAGCGACAGGGGTAATCAGCCCCAGCATTTT,CASSDRGNQPQHF
TRBD2,TRBJ2-1,18,TRBV18,NA,TGTGCCAGCTCACCAGGCCCCATAGGACCGGGACTAGCGGGAGAGCAGTTCTTC,CASSPGPIGPGLAGEQFF
TRBD1,TRBJ2-1,14,TRBV7-2,NA,TGTGCCAGCAGCCACAGGGGCCCGTACAATGAGCAGTTCTTC,CASSHRGPYNEQFF